What follows describes a single TCR beta chain. The antigen it recognizes is unknown. No qualities accompany the bases; no much larger clone lies one base away. TCRbeta CDR3 regions were amplified from genomic DNA using the immunoSEQ Assay, a bias-controlled multiplex PCR. On the study's bioinformatics: Within the assay, amplification of reference gene primers was used to estimate how many nucleated cells each sample contained. Sequence reads were collapsed and filtered to measure the absolute abundance of every unique TCRbeta CDR3 rearrangement. For each sample, productive Simpson clonality was calculated by taking the square root of Simpson's diversity index across productive rearrangements. TCRdb carries this immuneACCESS record with in-frame sequences only. Its versions omit some clonotypes, under half of them owing to an unresolved V gene in the studies checked, with the rest unexplained. Clone size and V and J calls were adopted from that table, with D and trimming inferred from the DNA. Here the sample has about 190,000 clones; about 88% occur a single time. The biggest ten clones account for about an eighth of the sample.

These data are taken from a study of blood T cell repertoires in COVID-19 (dated by TCRdb to 2020 to 2021). Background on the whole study: Collaborator samples came from the United States, Italy and Spain and covered acute and convalescent phases of COVID-19. The prospective study material was composed of cDNA or gDNA derived from T cells, B-cell-depleted T cells, or PBMCs. Subjects who had been exposed to COVID-19, were actively infected with it, or had recovered from it provided the deeply sampled blood TCRbeta repertoires that made up the dataset. A freely available public database, intended as a resource for researchers studying the immune response to SARS-CoV-2, is where the repertoires were released. The samples were drawn from the first 160 participants of the ongoing ImmuneRACE study and from more than 1,000 subjects provided by 6 global collaborators. A de-identified subject ID, COVID-19 status, age in years and sex were almost always included in the sample metadata. Where available, HLA class I and class II types were taken from metadata supplied by the sample provider and were not determined by assay-based typing.

Whole blood was collected in K2EDTA tubes by collaborating institutions according to the institutions' own protocols. For TCRbeta analysis, collaborators shipped samples in one of three forms: frozen whole blood, isolated PBMCs, or DNA extracted from either of those sample types. Broader findings and caveats from the paper: The amount of clinical and demographic metadata varied by source and participant and was provided uncurated.

The TCR sequence derives from a man younger than 40 with active or convalescent COVID-19. Material for sequencing was peripheral blood.

Here is the DNA: TGTGCCAGTAGTTTAGGGACAGGGGACGGAAACACCATATATTTT. This yields the protein CASSLGTGDGNTIYF. This chain is built from TRBV19 and TRBJ1-3, with TRBD1 identical over 10 junction bases. CDR3 length: 15 amino acids, cysteine to phenylalanine. Only the CDR3 DNA is retained, 45 bases long and in frame from the first base. The germline V gene (reference sequence) sets CDR1 to LNHDA and CDR2 to SQIVND. V loses 5 bases at its end and J loses 4 bases; junction bases beyond the gene matches: 5.